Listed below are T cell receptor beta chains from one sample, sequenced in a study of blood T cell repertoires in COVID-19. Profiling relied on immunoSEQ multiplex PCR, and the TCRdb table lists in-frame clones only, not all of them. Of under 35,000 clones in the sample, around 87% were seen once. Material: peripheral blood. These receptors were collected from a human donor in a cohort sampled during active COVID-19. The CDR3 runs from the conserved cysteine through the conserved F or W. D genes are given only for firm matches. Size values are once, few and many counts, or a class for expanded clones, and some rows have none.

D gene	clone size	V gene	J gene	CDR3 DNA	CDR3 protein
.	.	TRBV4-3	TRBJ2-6	TGCGCCAGCAGCCAAGTAAGTACCGGAGCCGGGGCCAACGTCCTGACTTTC	CASSQVSTGAGANVLTF
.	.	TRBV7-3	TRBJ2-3	TGTGCCAGCAGCCCTGGCTTGAGCACAGATACGCAGTATTTT	CASSPGLSTDTQYF
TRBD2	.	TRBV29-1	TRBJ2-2	TGCAGCGTTAGTAGCGGGGAGAACACCGGGGAGCTGTTTTTT	CSVSSGENTGELFF
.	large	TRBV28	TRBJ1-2	TGTGCCAGCAGTTTAGGGGAGGCCTATGGCTACACCTTC	CASSLGEAYGYTF
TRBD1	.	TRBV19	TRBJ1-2	TGTGCCAGTATGGTGGGACAGGGGATGGCTGACTATGGCTACACCTTC	CASMVGQGMADYGYTF
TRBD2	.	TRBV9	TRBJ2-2	TGTGCCAGCAGCCTAGTAGCGGGGGCCCCTGCCGGGGAGCTGTTTTTT	CASSLVAGAPAGELFF
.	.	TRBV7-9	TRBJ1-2	TGTGCCAGCAGCTTACCAGGGATAGGAGACTACACCTTC	CASSLPGIGDYTF
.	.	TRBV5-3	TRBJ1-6	TGTGCCAGAAGCTTCCCAGGGTGTCTTGGTTCACCCCTCCACTTT	CARSFPGCLGSPLHF
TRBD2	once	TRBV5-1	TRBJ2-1	TGCGCCAGCAGCACCGGGACTAGCGGGGCGACCTACAATGAGCAGTTCTTC	CASSTGTSGATYNEQFF
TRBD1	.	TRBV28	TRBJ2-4	TGTGCCAGCAGCCGGGACAGAAACATTCAGTACTTC	CASSRDRNIQYF
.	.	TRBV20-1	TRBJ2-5	TGCAGTGCTAGTCGGCTAGGCCAAGAGACCCAGTACTTC	CSASRLGQETQYF
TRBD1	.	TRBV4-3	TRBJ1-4	TGCGCCAGCAGCCGGGACAGGGGTGAAAAACTGTTTTTT	CASSRDRGEKLFF